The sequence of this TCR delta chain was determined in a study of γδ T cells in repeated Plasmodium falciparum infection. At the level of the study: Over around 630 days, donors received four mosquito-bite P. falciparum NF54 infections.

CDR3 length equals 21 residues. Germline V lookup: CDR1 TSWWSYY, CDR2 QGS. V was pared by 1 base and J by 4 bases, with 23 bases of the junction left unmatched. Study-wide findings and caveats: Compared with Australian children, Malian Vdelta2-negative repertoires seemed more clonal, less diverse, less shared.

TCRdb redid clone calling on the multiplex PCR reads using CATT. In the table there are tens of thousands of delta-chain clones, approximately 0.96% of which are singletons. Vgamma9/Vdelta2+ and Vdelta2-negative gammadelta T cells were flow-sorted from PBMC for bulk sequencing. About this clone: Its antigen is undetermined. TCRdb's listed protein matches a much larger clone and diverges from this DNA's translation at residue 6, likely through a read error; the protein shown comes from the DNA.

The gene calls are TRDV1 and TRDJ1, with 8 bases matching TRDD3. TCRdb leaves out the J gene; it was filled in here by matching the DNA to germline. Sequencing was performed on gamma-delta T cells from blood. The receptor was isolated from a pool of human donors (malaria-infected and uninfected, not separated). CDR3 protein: CALGEPLSYGPLWGRFDKLIF. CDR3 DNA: TGTGCTCTTGGGGAACCACTGTCCTACGGGCCCCTCTGGGGGAGATTCGATAAACTCATCTTT.